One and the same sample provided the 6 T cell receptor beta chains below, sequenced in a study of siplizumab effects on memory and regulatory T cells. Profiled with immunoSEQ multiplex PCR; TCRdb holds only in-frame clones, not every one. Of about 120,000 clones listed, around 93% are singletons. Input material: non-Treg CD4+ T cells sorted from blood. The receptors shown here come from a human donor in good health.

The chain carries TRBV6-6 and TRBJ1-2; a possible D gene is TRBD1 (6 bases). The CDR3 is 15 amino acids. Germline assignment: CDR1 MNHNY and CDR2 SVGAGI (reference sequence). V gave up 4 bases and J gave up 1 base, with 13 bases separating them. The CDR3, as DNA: TGTGCCAGCAGTTCCTCGGACAGCGTTAACTATGGCTACACCTTC. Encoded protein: CASSSSDSVNYGYTF.

The CDR3 region has the DNA TGTGCCAGAAGGCCGTTTGGGGTAGCACAGTACTTC. It specifies CARRPFGVAQYF. The chain links TRBV5-3 to TRBJ2-7; no clear D. TRBV5-3 is recorded as an ORF, its role being uncertain. The CDR3 consists of 12 residues. Trimming removed 5 bases from V and 10 bases from J, with 16 bases in between.

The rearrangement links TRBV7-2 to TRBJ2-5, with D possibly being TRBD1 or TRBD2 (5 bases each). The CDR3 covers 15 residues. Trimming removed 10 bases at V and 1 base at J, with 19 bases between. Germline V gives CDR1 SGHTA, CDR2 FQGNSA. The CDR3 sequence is CATTQGGWFQETQYF. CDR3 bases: TGTGCCACCACCCAGGGCGGGTGGTTCCAAGAGACCCAGTACTTC.

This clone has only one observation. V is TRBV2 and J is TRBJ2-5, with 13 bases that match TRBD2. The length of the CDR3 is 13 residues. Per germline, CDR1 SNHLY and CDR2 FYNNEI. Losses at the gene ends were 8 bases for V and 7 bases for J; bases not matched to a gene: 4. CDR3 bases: TGTGCCAGCCGGACTAGCGGGGGCCGGACCCAGTACTTC. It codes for CASRTSGGRTQYF.

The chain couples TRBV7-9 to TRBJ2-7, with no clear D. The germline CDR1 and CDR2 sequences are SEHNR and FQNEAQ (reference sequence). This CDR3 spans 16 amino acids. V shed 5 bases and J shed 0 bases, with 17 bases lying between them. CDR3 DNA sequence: TGTGCCAGCAGCCCCGTGGTTGGCTTGGGCTCCTACGAGCAGTACTTC. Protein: CASSPVVGLGSYEQYF.

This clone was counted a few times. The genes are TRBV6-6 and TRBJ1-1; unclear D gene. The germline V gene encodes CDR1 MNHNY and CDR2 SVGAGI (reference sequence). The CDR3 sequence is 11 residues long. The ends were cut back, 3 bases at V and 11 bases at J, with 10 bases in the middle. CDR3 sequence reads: CASSYSERAFF. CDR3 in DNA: TGTGCCAGCAGTTATTCCGAGCGGGCTTTCTTT.